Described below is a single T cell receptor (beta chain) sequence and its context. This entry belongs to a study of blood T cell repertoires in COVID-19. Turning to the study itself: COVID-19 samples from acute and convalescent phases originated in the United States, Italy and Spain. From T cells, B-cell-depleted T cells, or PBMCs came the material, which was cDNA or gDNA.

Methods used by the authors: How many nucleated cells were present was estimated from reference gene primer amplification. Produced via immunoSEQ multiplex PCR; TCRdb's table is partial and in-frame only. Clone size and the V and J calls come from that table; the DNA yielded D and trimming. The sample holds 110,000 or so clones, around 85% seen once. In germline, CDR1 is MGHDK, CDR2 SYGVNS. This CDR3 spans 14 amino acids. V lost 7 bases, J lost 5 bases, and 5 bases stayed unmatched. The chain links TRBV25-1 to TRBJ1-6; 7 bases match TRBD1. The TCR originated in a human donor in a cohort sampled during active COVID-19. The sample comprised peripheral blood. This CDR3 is CASTGTVDNSPLHF. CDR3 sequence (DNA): TGTGCCAGCACCGGGACAGTAGATAATTCACCCCTCCACTTT.